Following are 23 T cell receptor beta chains from one sample sequenced in a study of T-cell memory formation after mild COVID-19. TCRdb reprocessed the 5' RACE reads via MiXCR and lists one record per CDR3 protein. This table has 310,000 or so distinct CDR3 sequences, 15% to 20% appearing once. Sequenced material: PBMCs or a T cell subset sorted from them (not recorded which). The source is a man between 18 and 29 years old who had mild COVID-19 (a few samples of this study predate the infection). Cell type and time point are not known.

The chain is built from TRBV7-2 and TRBJ2-1, with 8 bases lining up with TRBD1. CDR1 SGHTA and CDR2 FQGNSA come from the germline V gene. V trimming: 5 bases; J trimming: 6 bases; junction bases outside the gene matches: 12. This CDR3 region has 16 residues. The CDR3 DNA follows: TGTGCCAGCAGCGCCCCCCACGGACAGGGCTTCAATGAGCAGTTCTTC. This encodes CASSAPHGQGFNEQFF.

The chain combines TRBV7-9 with TRBJ1-2; D remains unclear. V was clipped by 5 bases and J by 2 bases, with 15 bases between them. Germline loops: CDR1 SEHNR, CDR2 FQNEAQ (reference sequence). This CDR3 is 15 amino acids long. Here the CDR3 reads CASSPVTSLNYGYTF. In nucleotides, the CDR3 is TGTGCCAGCAGCCCAGTGACAAGCCTGAACTATGGCTACACCTTC.

The chain links TRBV19 to TRBJ2-1, with a tentative D call TRBD1 (6 bases). The CDR3 is made up of 14 amino acids. In germline, CDR1 is LNHDA, CDR2 SQIVND (reference sequence). V lost 0 bases and J 4 bases, leaving 7 bases between the germline ends. For the CDR3, the DNA is TGTGCCAGTAGTATAGACACAGGGTACAATGAGCAGTTCTTC. Translation gives CASSIDTGYNEQFF. Variable domain in full (rest from reference TRBV19 and TRBJ2-1): DGGITQSPKYLFRKEGQNVTLSCEQNLNHDAMYWYRQDPGQGLRLIYYSQIVNDFQKGDIAEGYSVSREKKESFPLTVTSAQKNPTAFYLCASSIDTGYNEQFFGPGTRLTVL.

The V gene is TRBV5-6, the J gene TRBJ2-1; no reliable D call. The V gene lost 2 bases and the J gene lost 6 bases, with 9 bases spanning the gap. Germline CDR1 and CDR2: SGHDT and YYEEEE. The CDR3 loop spans 13 amino acids. The CDR3 spells CASSFGTTNEQFF. Here the CDR3 DNA reads TGTGCCAGCAGCTTTGGCACTACCAATGAGCAGTTCTTC.

This clonotype was picked up many times. The chain employs TRBV2 and TRBJ2-2; no firm D call. This CDR3 has 13 amino acids. In germline, CDR1 is SNHLY, CDR2 FYNNEI. Deletions cut 6 bases from V and 3 bases from J, with 8 bases between. The CDR3 nucleotides are TGTGCCAGCAGCGTTGATTACACCGGGGAGCTGTTTTTT. Protein product: CASSVDYTGELFF.

This clonotype was seen a few times. The chain couples TRBV25-1 to TRBJ2-3; 7 bases are a match to TRBD1. The trim removed 2 bases at V and 0 bases at J, leaving 2 bases unmatched. The CDR3 is 15 residues long. Germline values: CDR1 MGHDK, CDR2 SYGVNS. The CDR3 DNA sequence: TGTGCCAGCAGTGAAGGGACAGCTAGCACAGATACGCAGTATTTT. It translates to CASSEGTASTDTQYF. The full variable domain, in which reference TRBV25-1 and TRBJ2-3 provide the parts outside the CDR3, is EADIYQTPRYLVIGTGKKITLECSQTMGHDKMYWYQQDPGMELHLIHYSYGVNSTEKGDLSSESTVSRIRTEHFPLTLESARPSHTSQYLCASSEGTASTDTQYFGPGTRLTVL.

The sample holds a few counts of this clonotype. The CDR3 DNA is TGTGCCAGCAGCTTAGTCGGGGGGGTGGACAATGAGCAGTTCTTC. Amino acid sequence: CASSLVGGVDNEQFF. This chain uses TRBV7-2 with TRBJ2-1; 8 bases are shared with TRBD2. The CDR3 extends over 15 amino acids. V lost 1 base and J lost 5; bases outside the gene matches: 4. Germline lookup yields CDR1 SGHTA and CDR2 FQGNSA.

The V call is TRBV28, the J call TRBJ1-6; D unclear. The CDR3 loop spans 14 amino acids. CDR1 MDHEN and CDR2 SYDVKM come from the germline V gene. Trimming cost V 3 bases and J 7 bases, with 10 bases left between them. CDR3 sequence: CASSFGSANSPLHF. The CDR3 bases are TGTGCCAGCAGTTTCGGGTCAGCGAATTCACCCCTCCACTTT.

The rearrangement uses TRBV7-2 and TRBJ2-3, with D unresolved. Trimming removed 3 bases at V and 2 bases at J, with 6 bases between. The CDR3 is 13 amino acids. Germline V CDR1 and CDR2: SGHTA, FQGNSA. The DNA of the CDR3 is TGTGCCAGCAGCTTCAGACCCACAGATACGCAGTATTTT. As protein: CASSFRPTDTQYF.

This clonotype has a handful of counts. The chain recombines TRBV5-1 with TRBJ2-5, with no clear D. The V end was cut by 1 base, the J end by 5 bases, with 9 bases between. Germline-derived CDR1 and CDR2 are SGHRS and YFSETQ. The CDR3 sequence is 13 residues long. CDR3 protein: CASSLRLRETQYF. Written as DNA, the CDR3 is TGCGCCAGCAGCTTGAGACTTCGCGAGACCCAGTACTTC. Full variable domain (remainder filled in from reference TRBV5-1 and TRBJ2-5): KAGVTQTPRYLIKTRGQQVTLSCSPISGHRSVSWYQQTPGQGLQFLFEYFSETQRNKGNFPGRFSGRQFSNSRSEMNVSTLELGDSALYLCASSLRLRETQYFGPGTRLLVL.

This clonotype was observed a handful of times. The chain uses TRBV7-8 and TRBJ1-4; D gene unclear. CDR3 length: 13 amino acids. Trimming shortened V by 6 bases and J by 6 bases, and 11 bases separated the two germline ends. Germline CDR1 is SGHVS and CDR2 is FQNEAQ. This chain's CDR3 is CASRLREHEKLFF. CDR3 coding DNA: TGTGCCAGCAGGCTCCGGGAGCATGAAAAACTGTTTTTT.

This clonotype was seen a handful of times. CDR3 nucleotide sequence: TGTGCCACCAGTGATCCAGATGGGACGGAGTACTTC. It translates to CATSDPDGTEYF. This chain joins TRBV24-1 and TRBJ2-7; D possibly uses TRBD1 or TRBD2 (5 bases each). Trimming cost V 3 bases and J 11 bases, with 13 bases left between them. The CDR3 is 12 amino acids. Germline V gives CDR1 KGHDR, CDR2 SFDVKD.

This clonotype was detected many times. V and J are TRBV4-3 and TRBJ2-2, with D uncertain. CDR1 and CDR2 (germline): LGHNA, YSLEER. The CDR3 extends over 16 amino acids. V was shortened by 4 bases and J by 5 bases, with 17 bases between the two germline ends. CDR3 sequence: CASSPVLLLGTGELFF. CDR3 bases: TGCGCCAGCAGCCCCGTCCTCCTCTTGGGGACCGGGGAGCTGTTTTTT.

This clonotype showed up many times. V gene TRBV12-3 or TRBV12-4 combines with J gene TRBJ1-2, with 10 nucleotides matching TRBD1. V dropped 6 bases and J dropped 6; count of bases not matched to a gene: 7. The CDR3 is 14 residues long. CDR3 in amino acids: CASRLGQGTDGYTF. The DNA for the CDR3 is TGTGCCAGCAGATTGGGACAGGGGACGGATGGCTACACCTTC.

This clonotype was seen more than once but under ten times. This chain joins TRBV5-4 and TRBJ1-4; D perhaps matches TRBD1 (6 bases). Trimming shortened V by 4 bases and J by 3 bases, and 13 bases separated the two germline ends. The germline CDR1 and CDR2 sequences are SGHNT and YYREEE (reference sequence). The CDR3 sequence is 15 residues long. The chain's CDR3 is CASSDQGRANEKLFF. CDR3 sequence (DNA): TGTGCCAGCAGCGACCAGGGGAGGGCTAATGAAAAACTGTTTTTT.

This clonotype was picked up a small number of times. The chain carries TRBV27 and TRBJ2-7; 7 bases match TRBD1. This CDR3 comprises 14 residues. Germline V gene lookup returns CDR1 MNHEY and CDR2 SMNVEV (reference sequence). V gave up 4 bases and J gave up 6 bases; unmatched junction bases: 9. The CDR3 here is CASSSRQGFGEQYF. As DNA, the CDR3 is TGTGCCAGCAGTTCAAGACAGGGTTTTGGCGAGCAGTACTTC.

For the CDR3, the DNA is TGCGCCAGCAGCCCAACACAAGAACCAAGATCCGCTGAGCAGTTCTTC. It specifies CASSPTQEPRSAEQFF. This chain joins TRBV4-1 and TRBJ2-1; D is uncertain. The CDR3 contains 16 residues. Germline-derived CDR1 and CDR2 are MGHRA and YSYEKL. Trimming cost V 4 bases and J 9 bases, with 22 bases left between them.

CDR3 bases: TGTGCCAGCGGAGAGGGGGGCACTGAAGCTTTCTTT. It yields the protein CASGEGGTEAFF. The rearrangement joins TRBV6-2 or TRBV6-3 to TRBJ1-1, with D possibly being TRBD1 (6 bases). Germline V gene data show CDR1 as MNHEY and CDR2 as SVGEGT. V dropped 8 bases and J dropped 4 bases, with 11 bases sitting between them. The CDR3 has 12 amino acids.

In its sample, this clonotype was seen many times. This sequence joins TRBV7-6 and TRBJ2-5, with 8 bases identical to TRBD2. Germline V gene sequence: CDR1 SGHVS, CDR2 FNYEAQ. The CDR3 length is 13 residues. The ends lost 5 bases at V and 5 bases at J; junction bases unmatched: 4. CDR3 DNA: TGTGCCAGCAGCAGGACTAGCCGCGAGACCCAGTACTTC. It specifies CASSRTSRETQYF.

The rearrangement links TRBV5-1 to TRBJ1-4; no clear D gene. CDR3 size: 16 residues. Germline lookup yields CDR1 SGHRS and CDR2 YFSETQ. Trimming left V 0 bases short and J 0 bases short, with 9 bases between. The DNA for the CDR3 is TGCGCCAGCAGCTTGGTCACCGCGGCAACTAATGAAAAACTGTTTTTT. It is translated as CASSLVTAATNEKLFF.

The table lists this clonotype with a few counts. The rearrangement links TRBV7-2 to TRBJ2-5, with 8 bases identical to TRBD1. J gave up 4 bases and V 4 bases, and 8 bases lay outside the gene matches. The CDR3 has 15 amino acids. Germline V gene lookup returns CDR1 SGHTA and CDR2 FQGNSA. This CDR3 is CASSSNGQGGETQYF. DNA of the CDR3: TGTGCCAGCAGCTCTAACGGACAGGGCGGAGAGACCCAGTACTTC. The full variable domain, with the rest looked up from reference TRBV7-2 and TRBJ2-5, is GAGVSQSPSNKVTEKGKDVELRCDPISGHTALYWYRQSLGQGLEFLIYFQGNSAPDKSGLPSDRFSAERTGGSVSTLTIQRTQQEDSAVYLCASSSNGQGGETQYFGPGTRLLVL.

The rearrangement links TRBV5-1 to TRBJ1-5, with D maybe TRBD1 (5 bases). From germline, CDR1 is SGHRS and CDR2 YFSETQ. V gave up 4 bases and J gave up 3 bases, with 14 bases separating them. The CDR3 consists of 15 residues. The CDR3 sequence is CASSRDGDNNQPQHF. In DNA form, the CDR3 reads TGCGCCAGCAGCAGGGACGGCGATAACAATCAGCCCCAGCATTTT. Based on the CDR3 plus reference TRBV5-1 and TRBJ1-5, the full variable domain is KAGVTQTPRYLIKTRGQQVTLSCSPISGHRSVSWYQQTPGQGLQFLFEYFSETQRNKGNFPGRFSGRQFSNSRSEMNVSTLELGDSALYLCASSRDGDNNQPQHFGDGTRLSIL.

This clonotype was found a few times. The chain recombines TRBV3-1 with TRBJ1-5, with TRBD1 matching 7 bases. This CDR3 contains 13 residues. The V gene's germline CDR1 is LGHDT and CDR2 YNNKEL (reference sequence). Unmatched junction bases numbered 1, after V lost 3 bases and J lost 5 bases. The CDR3 nucleotides are TGTGCCAGCAGCCACCAGGGGGATCAGCCCCAGCATTTT. Protein: CASSHQGDQPQHF. Full variable domain (missing parts from reference TRBV3-1 and TRBJ1-5): DTAVSQTPKYLVTQMGNDKSIKCEQNLGHDTMYWYKQDSKKFLKIMFSYNNKELIINETVPNRFSPKSPDKAHLNLHINSLELGDSAVYFCASSHQGDQPQHFGDGTRLSIL.